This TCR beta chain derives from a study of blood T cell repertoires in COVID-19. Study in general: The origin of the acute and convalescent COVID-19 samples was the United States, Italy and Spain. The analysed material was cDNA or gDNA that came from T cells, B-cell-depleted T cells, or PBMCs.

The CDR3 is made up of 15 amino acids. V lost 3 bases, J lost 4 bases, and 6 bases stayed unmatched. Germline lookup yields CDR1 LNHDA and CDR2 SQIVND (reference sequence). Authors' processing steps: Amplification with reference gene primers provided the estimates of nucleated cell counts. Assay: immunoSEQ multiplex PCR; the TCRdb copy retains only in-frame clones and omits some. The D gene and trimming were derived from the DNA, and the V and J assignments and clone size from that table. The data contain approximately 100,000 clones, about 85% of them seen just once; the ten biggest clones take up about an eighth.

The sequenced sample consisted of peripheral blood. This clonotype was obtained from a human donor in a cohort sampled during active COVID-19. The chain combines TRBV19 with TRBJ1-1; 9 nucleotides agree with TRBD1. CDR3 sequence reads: CASSIRDRVATEAFF. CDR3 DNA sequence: TGTGCCAGTAGTATCCGGGACAGGGTGGCCACTGAAGCTTTCTTT.